This T cell receptor beta chain was obtained from a study of blood T cell repertoires in COVID-19. Overall study: Sites in the United States, Italy and Spain provided acute and convalescent COVID-19 samples.

The CDR3 spans 15 residues. Trimming shortened V by 2 bases and J by 1 base, and 10 bases separated the two germline ends. Germline CDR1 is MNHEY and CDR2 is SVGAGI. Original handling: By means of reference gene primer amplification, nucleated cell counts were estimated. Generated by immunoSEQ multiplex PCR, the TCRdb table keeps only in-frame clones and is missing some. The V and J calls and clone size are taken from that table; D and trimming were inferred from the DNA. The sample has some 170,000 clones, over 90% seen once. Those enrolled in Seattle joined during active infection and were followed longitudinally afterward. This clone was observed a single time.

This rearrangement joins TRBV6-5 to TRBJ2-3; maybe TRBD1 (6 bases). Sequencing was performed on peripheral blood. The sequence came from a woman between 55 and 75 years old with COVID-19, enrolled during active disease. CDR3 coding DNA: TGTGCCAGCAGTTACGGGGCAGGGGGCACAGATACGCAGTATTTT. Its protein is CASSYGAGGTDTQYF.